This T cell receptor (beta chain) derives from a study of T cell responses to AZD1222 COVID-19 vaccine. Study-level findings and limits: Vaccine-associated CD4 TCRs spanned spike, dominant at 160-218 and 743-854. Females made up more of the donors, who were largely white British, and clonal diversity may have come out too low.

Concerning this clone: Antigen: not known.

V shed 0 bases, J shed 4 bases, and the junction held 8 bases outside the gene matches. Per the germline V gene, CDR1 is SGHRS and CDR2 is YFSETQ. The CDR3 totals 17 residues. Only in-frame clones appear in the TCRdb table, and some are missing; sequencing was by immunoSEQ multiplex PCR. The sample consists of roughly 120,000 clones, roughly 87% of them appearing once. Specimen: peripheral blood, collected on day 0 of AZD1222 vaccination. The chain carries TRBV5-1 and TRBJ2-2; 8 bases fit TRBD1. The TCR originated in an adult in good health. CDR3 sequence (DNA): TGCGCCAGCAGCTTGGCCCTGGGGACAGGTATCACCGGGGAGCTGTTTTTT. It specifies CASSLALGTGITGELFF.